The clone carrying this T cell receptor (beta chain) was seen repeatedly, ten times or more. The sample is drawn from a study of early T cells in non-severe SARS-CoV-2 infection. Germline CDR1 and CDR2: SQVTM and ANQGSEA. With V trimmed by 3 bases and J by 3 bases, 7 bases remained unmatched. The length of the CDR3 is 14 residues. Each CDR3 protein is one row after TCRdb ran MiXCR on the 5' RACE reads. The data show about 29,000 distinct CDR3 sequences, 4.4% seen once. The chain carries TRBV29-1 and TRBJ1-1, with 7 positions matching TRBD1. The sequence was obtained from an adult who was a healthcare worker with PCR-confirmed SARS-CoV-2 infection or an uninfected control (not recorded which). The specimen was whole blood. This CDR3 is CSVERTGGDTEAFF. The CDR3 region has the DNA TGCAGCGTTGAGAGGACAGGAGGGGACACTGAAGCTTTCTTT. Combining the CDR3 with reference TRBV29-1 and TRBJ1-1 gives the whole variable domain SAVISQKPSRDICQRGTSLTIQCQVDSQVTMMFWYRQQPGQSLTLIATANQGSEATYESGFVIDKFPISRPNLTFSTLTVSNMSPEDSSIYLCSVERTGGDTEAFFGQGTRLTVV.